Below, 31 T cell receptor beta chains from the same sample are listed, as sequenced in a study of cytomegalovirus exposure and HLA in healthy donors. 60 Vbeta and 13 Jbeta primers were used in PCR. TCRdb's copy holds only in-frame clones and misses some; the assay was immunoSEQ multiplex PCR. The repertoire includes 150,000 to 200,000 clones, 60% to 80% of them detected once, and 4.7% sits in the top ten. Sequences were obtained from PBMCs. The source is a man younger than 35 in good health and CMV-seropositive.

The J gene is TRBJ2-7, the V gene TRBV5-8, with 10 bases lining up with TRBD1. This CDR3 is 14 amino acids long. Losses at the gene ends were 3 bases for V and 6 bases for J; bases not matched to a gene: 6. The germline V gene encodes CDR1 SGHTS and CDR2 YDEGEE. The CDR3 is CASSSGTGEGEQYV. CDR3 in DNA: TGTGCCAGCAGCTCAGGGACAGGGGAAGGCGAGCAGTACGTC.

The rearrangement uses TRBV6-1 and TRBJ1-2; TRBD1 might be the D (6 bases). Germline assignment: CDR1 MNHNS and CDR2 SASEGT. CDR3 length equals 13 residues. Trimming took off 3 bases at V and 4 bases at J, with 9 bases between the two ends. CDR3 sequence: CASSEGAFYGYTF. For the CDR3, the DNA is TGTGCCAGCAGTGAGGGGGCCTTCTATGGCTACACCTTC.

The chain links TRBV4-1 to TRBJ1-5; D ambiguous. The CDR3 runs to 15 residues. V lost 4 bases and J 6 bases, leaving 16 bases between the germline ends. Germline CDR1 and CDR2: MGHRA and YSYEKL. CDR3 nucleotides: TGCGCCAGCAGCCCCGCGGGAGGAAGGAGTCAGCCCCAGCATTTT. Protein product: CASSPAGGRSQPQHF.

The chain uses TRBV28 and TRBJ2-7; 13 positions match TRBD2. The CDR3 length is 14 residues. From germline, CDR1 is MDHEN and CDR2 SYDVKM. V was pared by 5 bases and J by 2 bases, with 0 bases of the junction left unmatched. The CDR3 is CASSGTSGTYEQYV. As DNA, the CDR3 is TGTGCCAGCAGTGGGACTAGCGGGACCTACGAGCAGTACGTC.

The rearrangement uses TRBV4-1 and TRBJ2-7; D possibly corresponds to TRBD1 (6 bases). V lost 1 base to trimming and J lost 0 bases, with 19 bases between them. Germline V gene data show CDR1 as MGHRA and CDR2 as YSYEKL. The CDR3 sequence is 18 residues long. CDR3 loop: CASSQVLGGRGDSYEQYV. As DNA, the CDR3 is TGCGCCAGCAGCCAAGTCCTCGGTGGCAGGGGAGACTCCTACGAGCAGTACGTC.

This chain uses TRBV6-1 with TRBJ1-1, with TRBD1 matching 7 bases. Germline CDR1 reads MNHNS; CDR2 reads SASEGT. This CDR3 spans 16 amino acids. The V gene end was trimmed by 4 bases and the J gene end by 4 bases; junction bases not matched to a gene: 12. The CDR3 DNA sequence: TGTGCCAGCAGTGGGGGACAGTTAAATTGGGGCACTGAAGCTTTCTTT. Its protein product is CASSGGQLNWGTEAFF.

The chain employs TRBV7-6 and TRBJ1-2, with 8 bases aligning to TRBD1. J lost 3 bases, V lost 3 bases, and 0 bases had no gene match. The CDR3 is 13 amino acids. Germline V gene data show CDR1 as SGHVS and CDR2 as FNYEAQ. The CDR3 nucleotides are TGTGCCAGCAGCTTGGACAGGGACTATGGCTACACCTTC. It is translated as CASSLDRDYGYTF.

The chain recombines TRBV5-1 with TRBJ2-6; TRBD1 agrees at 7 bases. In germline, CDR1 is SGHRS, CDR2 YFSETQ. This CDR3 region has 16 residues. J gave up 2 bases and V 4 bases, and 6 bases lay outside the gene matches. CDR3 DNA sequence: TGCGCCAGCAGCACCCTAACAGGGGCTGGGGCCAACGTCCTGACTTTC. This sequence encodes CASSTLTGAGANVLTF.

This sequence joins TRBV7-9 and TRBJ1-2; no firm D call. Germline CDR1 SEHNR, CDR2 FQNEAQ (reference sequence). V was pared by 2 bases and J by 6 bases, with 16 bases between. The CDR3 is 15 residues long. The CDR3 here is CASSLREGEGDGYTF. In DNA form, the CDR3 reads TGTGCCAGCAGCTTAAGAGAGGGTGAGGGTGATGGCTACACCTTC. Together with reference TRBV7-9 and TRBJ1-2, the CDR3 gives the full variable domain: DTGVSQNPRHKITKRGQNVTFRCDPISEHNRLYWYRQTLGQGPEFLTYFQNEAQLEKSRLLSDRFSAERPKGSFSTLEIQRTEQGDSAMYLCASSLREGEGDGYTFGSGTRLTVV.

The genes are TRBV19 and TRBJ2-1; the match to TRBD1 covers 7 bases. Germline loops: CDR1 LNHDA, CDR2 SQIVND (reference sequence). After removal of 6 bases from V and 10 bases from J, the junction contained 6 bases not matched to a gene. CDR3 length: 12 amino acids. This CDR3 is CASRADRREQFF. The CDR3 DNA is TGTGCCAGTAGGGCGGACAGGCGCGAGCAGTTCTTC.

The chain combines TRBV2 with TRBJ2-6, with D perhaps matching TRBD1 (5 bases). V was pared by 4 bases and J by 1 base, with 14 bases between. The CDR3 has 17 residues. Germline loops: CDR1 SNHLY, CDR2 FYNNEI. The DNA for the CDR3 is TGTGCCAGCAGTGTGCCAGGGTCGATTTCTGGGGCCAACGTCCTGACTTTC. Encoded protein: CASSVPGSISGANVLTF.

V usage is TRBV5-1 and J usage is TRBJ2-5; 9 nucleotides match TRBD1. CDR1 and CDR2 from the germline V gene are SGHRS and YFSETQ. The V segment lost 0 bases and the J segment 5 bases; nucleotides outside the gene matches: 8. The CDR3 extends over 16 amino acids. This CDR3 reads CASSLVTGGRQETQYF. Written as DNA, the CDR3 is TGCGCCAGCAGCTTGGTGACAGGGGGGAGACAGGAGACCCAGTACTTC.

V gene TRBV5-1 combines with J gene TRBJ2-1; the match to TRBD1 covers 7 bases. After removal of 3 bases from V and 1 base from J, the junction contained 4 bases not matched to a gene. CDR1 and CDR2 (germline): SGHRS, YFSETQ. The CDR3 is made up of 15 amino acids. CDR3 region: CASSSTGSSYNEQFF. For the CDR3, the DNA is TGCGCCAGCAGCTCGACAGGGAGTTCCTACAATGAGCAGTTCTTC.

J is TRBJ1-1 and V is TRBV19; TRBD1 matches 10 bases. The length of the CDR3 is 15 residues. Trimming took 5 bases from V and 5 from J; bases not matched to a gene: 8. Germline V gene sequence: CDR1 LNHDA, CDR2 SQIVND (reference sequence). The CDR3 is CASSVGQGLRTEAFF. DNA of the CDR3: TGTGCCAGTAGTGTGGGACAGGGGTTACGAACTGAAGCTTTCTTT.

V and J are TRBV7-8 and TRBJ2-2, with 9 bases aligning to TRBD1. CDR1 SGHVS and CDR2 FQNEAQ come from the germline V gene. The CDR3 is 14 residues long. J lost 6 bases, V lost 5 bases, and 4 bases had no gene match. CDR3 protein: CASSPGTGSGELFF. In nucleotides, the CDR3 is TGTGCCAGCAGCCCTGGGACAGGGTCCGGGGAGCTGTTTTTT.

Only a few counts were recorded for this clone. The chain is built from TRBV10-3 and TRBJ1-1; no firm D call. CDR3 length equals 15 residues. In germline, CDR1 is ENHRY, CDR2 SYGVKD. V was cut by 0 bases and J by 4 bases, with 12 bases left in between. CDR3 region: CAISESTFGFTEAFF. DNA for the CDR3: TGTGCCATCAGTGAGTCGACCTTCGGGTTCACTGAAGCTTTCTTT.

Only a few counts were recorded for this clone. The chain combines TRBV5-8 with TRBJ1-1, with no clear D. Germline assignment: CDR1 SGHTS and CDR2 YDEGEE. V was pared by 2 bases and J by 2 bases, with 16 bases between. The length of the CDR3 is 16 residues. CDR3 region: CASSFTRQRGNTEAFF. CDR3 nucleotide sequence: TGTGCCAGCAGCTTCACCCGGCAGAGAGGTAACACTGAAGCTTTCTTT. The whole variable domain, filled in from reference TRBV5-8 and TRBJ1-1, reads EAGVTQSPTHLIKTRGQQATLRCSPISGHTSVYWYQQALGLGLQFLLWYDEGEERNRGNFPPRFSGRQFPNYSSELNVNALELEDSALYLCASSFTRQRGNTEAFFGQGTRLTVV.

The chain uses TRBV5-4 and TRBJ2-2; D is undetermined. CDR3 size: 16 residues. The germline CDR1 and CDR2 sequences are SGHNT and YYREEE (reference sequence). Trimming pared 1 base from V and 2 bases from J, leaving 12 bases between. The CDR3 spells CASSLKQSSNTGELFF. In DNA, the CDR3 is TGTGCCAGCAGCTTGAAACAGAGTTCCAACACCGGGGAGCTGTTTTTT.

The chain joins TRBV4-2 to TRBJ2-5; 9 bases align to TRBD2. J lost 2 bases, V lost 1 base, and 11 bases had no gene match. CDR3 length equals 18 residues. The germline V gene encodes CDR1 LGHNA and CDR2 YNFKEQ. CDR3 residues: CASSQAGRGGLGQETQYF. CDR3 DNA: TGTGCCAGCAGCCAAGCGGGGCGGGGGGGCCTCGGACAAGAGACCCAGTACTTC.

The chain employs TRBV5-4 and TRBJ2-2; 7 nucleotides agree with TRBD1. The V gene's germline CDR1 is SGHNT and CDR2 YYREEE (reference sequence). This CDR3 comprises 16 residues. Trimming removed 3 bases from V and 5 bases from J; junction bases left unmatched: 10. As DNA, the CDR3 is TGTGCCAGCAGCTCCCCCGGGACAGAGGGAACCGGGGAGCTGTTTTTT. Its translation: CASSSPGTEGTGELFF.

This CDR3 is CASSQGDSYEQYV. The CDR3 DNA reads TGTGCCAGCAGCCAAGGGGACAGCTACGAGCAGTACGTC. The chain joins TRBV14 to TRBJ2-7; 7 positions agree with TRBD1. This CDR3 has 13 amino acids. V lost 1 base, J lost 3 bases, and 0 bases stayed unmatched. Germline CDR1 and CDR2: SGHDN and FVKESK.

The chain employs TRBV6-1 and TRBJ1-1; D not resolved. Germline lookup yields CDR1 MNHNS and CDR2 SASEGT. This CDR3 spans 14 amino acids. V gave up 4 bases and J gave up 1 base, with 10 bases separating them. CDR3 sequence (DNA): TGTGCCAGCAGTGTAATGGCGGAGAACACTGAAGCTTTCTTT. Protein sequence: CASSVMAENTEAFF.

This chain links TRBV29-1 with TRBJ1-3, with a weak D call TRBD1 (6 bases). The V end was cut by 7 bases, the J end by 4 bases, with 14 bases between. CDR1 SQVTM and CDR2 ANQGSEA come from the germline V gene. The CDR3 is made up of 13 amino acids. The CDR3 spells CSARQVAGNTIYF. The CDR3, as DNA: TGCAGCGCAAGACAGGTCGCAGGAAACACCATATATTTT.

DNA for the CDR3: TGTGCCAGCAGGGGATCGGGCGGGAGCACAGATACGCAGTATTTT. This codes for CASRGSGGSTDTQYF. V and J are TRBV27 and TRBJ2-3; possibly TRBD2 for D (5 bases). Between the trimmed V and J ends, which lost 6 bases and 0 bases, there was a span of 13 bases. Germline CDR1 is MNHEY and CDR2 is SMNVEV (reference sequence). The CDR3 is made up of 15 amino acids.

The chain uses TRBV2 and TRBJ1-1; the D gene is possibly TRBD1 (5 bases). V shed 1 base and J shed 5 bases, with 8 bases lying between them. Germline values: CDR1 SNHLY, CDR2 FYNNEI. CDR3 length equals 13 residues. The CDR3 is CASSEGEGTEAFF. The CDR3 bases are TGTGCCAGCAGTGAAGGGGAGGGGACTGAAGCTTTCTTT.

V is TRBV7-9 and J is TRBJ1-6; no firm D call. The V gene's germline CDR1 is SEHNR and CDR2 FQNEAQ (reference sequence). The V end was cut by 6 bases, the J end by 7 bases, with 10 bases between. This CDR3 comprises 13 residues. CDR3 in amino acids: CASRGLGNSPLHF. The CDR3, as DNA: TGTGCCAGCAGGGGCCTTGGGAATTCACCCCTCCACTTT.

The rearrangement uses TRBV6-1 and TRBJ2-5, with D maybe TRBD2 (6 bases). V was pared by 2 bases and J by 3 bases, with 10 bases between. The CDR3 covers 14 residues. Germline CDR1 reads MNHNS; CDR2 reads SASEGT. The CDR3 DNA is TGTGCCAGCAGTGAACTCGGCGGGGAAGAGACCCAGTACTTC. It encodes CASSELGGEETQYF.

In this sample, this clone turned up a few times. This chain uses TRBV28 with TRBJ2-7; TRBD1 agrees at 8 bases. V trimming: 10 bases; J trimming: 2 bases; junction bases outside the gene matches: 10. The CDR3 consists of 14 residues. Germline assignment: CDR1 MDHEN and CDR2 SYDVKM. This CDR3 reads CAIKGRGRPYEQYV. The CDR3 DNA sequence: TGTGCCATCAAGGGCAGGGGGCGACCCTACGAGCAGTACGTC.

V gene TRBV19 combines with J gene TRBJ1-2; TRBD1 matches 8 bases. The germline V gene encodes CDR1 LNHDA and CDR2 SQIVND (reference sequence). After removal of 6 bases from V and 4 bases from J, the junction contained 4 bases not matched to a gene. The CDR3 spans 13 residues. In DNA, the CDR3 is TGTGCCAGTAGAGGGACAGGAAGCTATGGCTACACCTTC. As protein: CASRGTGSYGYTF.

The sample holds a few counts of this clone. The gene calls are TRBV4-2 and TRBJ1-2, with no clear D. Germline V gives CDR1 LGHNA, CDR2 YNFKEQ. V lost 4 bases and J lost 1, with 7 bases in between. The CDR3 runs to 13 residues. CDR3 residues: CASSPGINYGYTF. In nucleotides, the CDR3 is TGTGCCAGCAGCCCCGGGATTAACTATGGCTACACCTTC.

CDR3 in amino acids: CASNSGGWDTEAFF. Written as DNA, the CDR3 is TGTGCCAGCAACTCTGGGGGGTGGGACACTGAAGCTTTCTTT. V and J are TRBV6-4 and TRBJ1-1; D is possibly TRBD1 (5 bases). The CDR3 extends over 14 amino acids. Between the trimmed V and J ends, which lost 7 bases and 3 bases, there was a span of 15 bases. Germline V gene data show CDR1 as MRHNA and CDR2 as SNTAGT.